The rows below give T cell receptor beta chains drawn from one sample of a study of shared clonotypes between healthy human individuals. Profiling relied on immunoSEQ multiplex PCR, and the TCRdb table lists in-frame clones only, not all of them. The sample includes about 600,000 clones, around 95% of them seen just once. Sequencing was performed on naive CD8+ T cells sorted from blood. The receptors come from a woman aged 25 to 39 in good health. Each CDR3 is given with its conserved first and last residue. The order of the fields is V gene, CDR3 length, D gene, clone size, J gene, CDR3 protein, CDR3 DNA. A D gene is named only where the DNA matches it firmly. Rows may omit the clone size; those that give it use once, few, many or a size class.

V: TRBV27; length: 15; D: TRBD1; size: .; J: TRBJ1-1; CDR3: CASSPGTGAGAEAFF; DNA: TGTGCCAGCAGTCCGGGGACAGGGGCGGGAGCTGAAGCTTTCTTT
V: TRBV28; length: 16; D: .; size: .; J: TRBJ2-4; CDR3: CARPQRTDLAKNIQYF; DNA: TGTGCCAGGCCTCAAAGGACGGATCTAGCCAAAAACATTCAGTACTTC
V: TRBV27; length: 14; D: .; size: .; J: TRBJ2-7; CDR3: CASSLRGGLNEQYF; DNA: TGTGCCAGCAGTTTAAGGGGAGGTCTTAACGAGCAGTACTTC
V: TRBV7-9; length: 15; D: .; size: .; J: TRBJ2-7; CDR3: CASSSRSGIRDEQYF; DNA: TGTGCCAGCAGCTCAAGGAGCGGCATTCGCGACGAGCAGTACTTC
V: TRBV4-2; length: 19; D: TRBD1; size: .; J: TRBJ2-4; CDR3: CASSQDRDRALPTKNIQYF; DNA: TGTGCCAGCAGCCAAGATAGGGACAGGGCTCTTCCAACCAAAAACATTCAGTACTTC
V: TRBV6-5; length: 13; D: .; size: .; J: TRBJ2-7; CDR3: CASSEQLPYEQYF; DNA: TGTGCCAGCAGCGAACAACTCCCCTACGAGCAGTACTTC
V: TRBV11-1; length: 15; D: TRBD1; size: .; J: TRBJ2-7; CDR3: CASSLGTGPGYEQYF; DNA: TGTGCCAGCAGCCTAGGGACAGGGCCGGGCTACGAGCAGTACTTC
V: TRBV11-2; length: 15; D: .; size: .; J: TRBJ2-3; CDR3: CASSLIRGATDTQYF; DNA: TGTGCCAGCAGCTTAATCAGGGGAGCCACAGATACGCAGTATTTT
V: TRBV25-1; length: 14; D: TRBD2; size: .; J: TRBJ2-1; CDR3: CASRRTSGSNEQFF; DNA: TGTGCCAGCAGGCGGACTAGCGGGAGCAATGAGCAGTTCTTC
V: TRBV5-6; length: 12; D: .; size: .; J: TRBJ1-1; CDR3: CASSFSGTEAFF; DNA: TGTGCCAGCAGCTTTTCGGGGACTGAAGCTTTCTTT
V: TRBV4-1; length: 15; D: .; size: .; J: TRBJ2-3; CDR3: CASSQDDPGADTQYF; DNA: TGCGCCAGCAGCCAAGATGATCCAGGGGCAGATACGCAGTATTTT
V: TRBV7-8; length: 16; D: TRBD2; size: .; J: TRBJ2-3; CDR3: CASSLAGLAATDTQYF; DNA: TGTGCCAGCAGCTTAGCTGGACTAGCGGCCACAGATACGCAGTATTTT
V: TRBV2; length: 14; D: .; size: .; J: TRBJ1-5; CDR3: CASRGVYSNQPQHF; DNA: TGTGCCAGCAGGGGAGTATATAGCAATCAGCCCCAGCATTTT
V: TRBV28; length: 16; D: .; size: once; J: TRBJ2-1; CDR3: CASSDLSPYSYNEQFF; DNA: TGTGCCAGCAGTGACCTTAGCCCCTACTCCTACAATGAGCAGTTCTTC
V: TRBV4-1; length: 19; D: .; size: .; J: TRBJ2-7; CDR3: CASSLYPPRVGRDYYEQYF; DNA: TGCGCCAGCAGCCTTTATCCACCCCGGGTGGGGCGGGATTACTACGAGCAGTACTTC
V: TRBV6-6; length: 14; D: .; size: .; J: TRBJ2-1; CDR3: CASSRTLVGNEQFF; DNA: TGTGCCAGCAGTCGGACCCTCGTGGGGAATGAGCAGTTCTTC
V: TRBV11-2; length: 12; D: .; size: .; J: TRBJ2-5; CDR3: CASSPPGETQYF; DNA: TGTGCCAGCAGCCCCCCGGGAGAGACCCAGTACTTC
V: TRBV9; length: 15; D: TRBD1; size: .; J: TRBJ1-1; CDR3: CASSGLTGGGTEAFF; DNA: TGTGCCAGCAGCGGACTCACAGGGGGGGGCACTGAAGCTTTCTTT